These T cell receptor beta chains were read from a single sample in a study of blood T cell repertoires in COVID-19. TCRdb keeps only in-frame clones here, not all; method: immunoSEQ multiplex PCR. The repertoire includes 30,000 to 40,000 clones, approximately 93% of them detected once, and about 2.2% sits in the top ten. The sequenced material came from peripheral blood. All receptors derive from a man in his fifties with active COVID-19. Both conserved end residues are part of each CDR3. Each record gives: V gene, clone size, J gene, D gene, CDR3 protein, CDR3 DNA. The D gene is left open where the match is weak. Size values are once, few and many counts, or a class for expanded clones, and some rows have none.

>TRBV7-7|NA|TRBJ2-2|NA
CASRLRAVAGGELFF
TGTGCTAGCAGGCTCAGGGCTGTAGCTGGCGGGGAGCTGTTTTTT
>TRBV15|NA|TRBJ1-2|TRBD1
CATSSTGGRGYTF
TGTGCCACCAGCAGTACAGGGGGCAGAGGCTACACCTTC
>TRBV28|NA|TRBJ1-5|NA
CASSLLRQPQHF
TGTGCCAGCAGTTTATTGAGGCAGCCCCAGCATTTT
>TRBV2|NA|TRBJ1-3|NA
CASATGTGNTIYF
TGTGCCAGCGCCACGGGGACTGGAAACACCATATATTTT
>TRBV5-1|NA|TRBJ2-5|TRBD2
CASSLTTSGSWYF
TGCGCCAGCAGCTTGACTACCAGCGGGAGTTGGTACTTC
>TRBV4-3|NA|TRBJ1-2|NA
CASSQDYGSDGYTF
TGCGCCAGCAGCCAAGATTACGGGTCCGATGGCTACACCTTC
>TRBV5-1|NA|TRBJ1-1|TRBD1
CASSPQGTGTEAFF
TGCGCCAGCAGCCCCCAGGGGACAGGCACTGAAGCTTTCTTT
>TRBV6-5|once|TRBJ1-3|NA
CASSVDTSTGNTIYF
TGTGCCAGCTCCGTGGACACTTCAACGGGAAACACCATATATTTT
>TRBV19|NA|TRBJ2-3|NA
CASSIAGSSTDTQYF
TGTGCCAGTAGTATTGCGGGAAGTAGCACAGATACGCAGTATTTT
>TRBV7-2|NA|TRBJ1-6|NA
CASSLRRANSPLHF
TGTGCCAGCAGCTTAAGGAGGGCCAATTCACCCCTCCACTTT
>TRBV19|once|TRBJ2-3|TRBD2
CASSILAGATDTQYF
TGTGCCAGTAGTATTCTAGCGGGGGCCACAGATACGCAGTATTTT
>TRBV3-1/TRBV3-2|NA|TRBJ2-5|TRBD2
CASSQVGGQETQYF
TGTGCCAGCAGCCAAGTCGGGGGGCAAGAGACCCAGTACTTC
>TRBV30|NA|TRBJ2-3|NA
CASTGRFPDTQYF
TGTGCCTCGACAGGGAGGTTTCCAGATACGCAGTATTTT
>TRBV19|NA|TRBJ1-1|NA
CASSIRAGRAGAKESTEAFF
TGTGCCAGTAGTATCCGGGCAGGTCGGGCAGGGGCCAAAGAGAGCACTGAAGCTTTCTTT
>TRBV30|NA|TRBJ1-1|NA
CAWNTGAEAFF
TGTGCCTGGAACACAGGCGCTGAAGCTTTCTTT
>TRBV6-4|NA|TRBJ2-1|TRBD2
CASSLGGANEEQFF
TGTGCCAGCAGTCTCGGGGGGGCCAATGAGGAGCAGTTCTTC
>TRBV5-1|NA|TRBJ2-2|NA
CASKTTVNTGELFF
TGCGCCAGCAAGACGACAGTCAACACCGGGGAGCTGTTTTTT
>TRBV20-1|NA|TRBJ1-2|NA
CSASYGDYGYTF
TGCAGTGCTAGTTACGGGGACTATGGCTACACCTTC
>TRBV2|NA|TRBJ1-2|NA
CASSENRQYGYTF
TGTGCCAGCAGTGAAAACAGACAGTATGGCTACACCTTC
>TRBV13|NA|TRBJ1-2|NA
CASSDRQVGYGYTF
TGTGCCAGCAGCGATAGACAGGTGGGGTATGGCTACACCTTC
>TRBV5-5|NA|TRBJ1-4|NA
CASSLDRATNEKLFF
TGTGCCAGCAGCTTGGACAGGGCAACTAATGAAAAACTGTTTTTT
>TRBV6-5|NA|TRBJ2-1|TRBD2
CASSKLTSVYNEQFF
TGTGCCAGCAGCAAACTGACTAGCGTCTACAATGAGCAGTTCTTC
>TRBV6-5|NA|TRBJ2-4|NA
CASSDSLGDIQYF
TGTGCCAGCTCGGACAGCCTAGGGGACATTCAGTACTTC
>TRBV5-1|NA|TRBJ2-7|NA
CASGNAGTYEQYF
TGCGCCAGTGGGAACGCGGGAACCTACGAGCAGTACTTC
>TRBV10-3|NA|TRBJ2-7|NA
CATQGGPYEQYF
TGTGCCACACAGGGTGGTCCGTACGAGCAGTACTTC
>TRBV23-1|NA|TRBJ2-1|TRBD2
CASTGGEKSSTYNEQFF
TGCGCCAGCACGGGAGGTGAGAAATCATCAACCTACAATGAGCAGTTCTTC
>TRBV10-3|NA|TRBJ2-6|TRBD1
CAIARGDRGRAGANVLTF
TGTGCCATCGCCCGGGGGGACAGGGGGCGCGCGGGGGCCAACGTCCTGACTTTC
>TRBV29-1|NA|TRBJ2-3|NA
CSVDPGSTDTQYF
TGCAGCGTTGATCCCGGGAGCACAGATACGCAGTATTTT
>TRBV6-6|NA|TRBJ1-1|NA
CASRGGGTEAFF
TGTGCCAGCCGTGGCGGGGGTACTGAAGCTTTCTTT
>TRBV7-2|NA|TRBJ2-5|TRBD2
CASSETGLAGETQYF
TGTGCCAGCAGCGAGACAGGGCTAGCGGGGGAGACCCAGTACTTC
>TRBV19|NA|TRBJ1-1|NA
CASTHHRVITEAFF
TGTGCCAGTACCCATCACAGGGTTATCACTGAAGCTTTCTTT
>TRBV9|NA|TRBJ2-5|NA
CASSPRGRVVETQYF
TGTGCCAGCAGCCCCCGCGGCAGGGTAGTAGAGACCCAGTACTTC
>TRBV29-1|NA|TRBJ1-2|NA
CSALRNNYGYTF
TGCAGCGCGTTGAGGAACAACTATGGCTACACCTTC
>TRBV3-1/TRBV3-2|NA|TRBJ2-2|TRBD1
CASSPTGGRIGELFF
TGTGCCAGCAGCCCTACAGGGGGCAGAATCGGGGAGCTGTTTTTT
>TRBV3-1/TRBV3-2|NA|TRBJ1-6|TRBD1
CASSAPGQGPGTLHF
TGTGCCAGCAGCGCACCGGGACAGGGCCCTGGGACCCTCCACTTT
>TRBV10-3|NA|TRBJ1-2|NA
CASKRQTNYGYTF
TGTGCCAGCAAACGACAGACTAACTATGGCTACACCTTC
>TRBV2|NA|TRBJ1-1|NA
CASSEAAGSEAFF
TGTGCCAGCAGTGAAGCGGCGGGCTCTGAAGCTTTCTTT
>TRBV7-3|NA|TRBJ2-1|TRBD2
CASSLSLAGAYNEQFF
TGTGCCAGCAGCTTATCGCTAGCGGGTGCATACAATGAGCAGTTCTTC
>TRBV4-1|NA|TRBJ1-2|NA
CASSRLSQGAYGYTF
TGCGCCAGCAGCCGACTTTCCCAAGGGGCGTATGGCTACACCTTC
>TRBV21-1|once|TRBJ2-5|NA
CASSIVRGRRETQYF
TGTGCCAGCAGCATAGTAAGGGGGCGCAGGGAGACCCAGTACTTC
>TRBV18|NA|TRBJ1-3|NA
CASSPSTGVGNTIYF
TGTGCCAGCTCACCCTCGACAGGAGTCGGAAACACCATATATTTT
>TRBV3-1/TRBV3-2|NA|TRBJ1-5|NA
CASSPWTVNQPQHF
TGTGCCAGCAGCCCCTGGACAGTCAATCAGCCCCAGCATTTT
>TRBV7-2|NA|TRBJ2-3|NA
CASSLPGARLYAGNTQYF
TGTGCCAGCAGCCTTCCGGGAGCTCGACTCTACGCGGGCAATACGCAGTATTTT
>TRBV30|NA|TRBJ2-3|TRBD2
CAWSASGMVDTQYF
TGTGCCTGGAGTGCTAGCGGGATGGTAGATACGCAGTATTTT
>TRBV5-1|few|TRBJ2-7|NA
CASVPTPSQGLYEQYF
TGCGCCAGCGTCCCTACGCCCTCCCAGGGCTTGTACGAGCAGTACTTC
>TRBV5-6|NA|TRBJ2-5|TRBD2
CASSGTSGGTPQETQYF
TGTGCCAGCAGCGGGACTAGCGGGGGGACCCCCCAAGAGACCCAGTACTTC
>TRBV6-2/TRBV6-3|NA|TRBJ1-1|NA
CASSYGRTGKGTEAFF
TGTGCCAGCAGTTACGGTCGGACGGGGAAAGGCACTGAAGCTTTCTTT
>TRBV6-6|NA|TRBJ2-5|TRBD2
CASSYSTSGGGETQYF
TGTGCCAGCAGTTACTCAACTAGCGGGGGCGGAGAGACCCAGTACTTC